Detailed here is one T cell receptor beta chain. TCRdb's table, derived via immunoSEQ multiplex PCR, lists solely in-frame clones and lacks some. The sample carries approximately 35,000 clones, about 91% recorded once. The data are from a study of T cells in tuberculosis. Stated time point: new active TB diagnosis, blood taken before or within 7 days of starting treatment. Trimming took off 4 bases at V and 2 bases at J, with 9 bases between the two ends. This CDR3 region has 14 residues. Per germline, CDR1 MNHNS and CDR2 SASEGT. The J gene is TRBJ1-5, the V gene TRBV6-1; a possible D gene is TRBD1 (6 bases). This sample comprised PBMCs, obtained at tuberculosis diagnosis. The origin of this receptor is an adult with tuberculosis. Some clones in this sample may be carry-over from other donors' samples. The CDR3 nucleotides are TGTGCCAGCAGTGGATGGACAGGCAATCAGCCCCAGCATTTT. Translation: CASSGWTGNQPQHF.